Below are 22 T cell receptor beta chains sequenced from a single sample in a study of monozygotic twins with inflammatory bowel disease. TCRdb re-called the 5' RACE reads and shows each CDR3 protein once, DNA omitted. The sample totals 310,000 or so distinct CDR3 sequences. The sequencing input was blood. These TCRs come from a human donor with ulcerative colitis or Crohn's disease, or a healthy co-twin of an affected twin (not recorded which).

The chain is built from TRBV6-5 and TRBJ2-1; TCRdb names TRBD1, which stays unverified in the absence of DNA. CDR3 length equals 13 residues. Germline V gene lookup returns CDR1 MNHEY and CDR2 SVGAGI. CDR3 loop: CASSYVGVNEQFF.

The rearrangement links TRBV13 to TRBJ2-7; TCRdb indicates TRBD1, and absent DNA this call remains unverified. This CDR3 spans 17 amino acids. Germline CDR1 and CDR2: PRHDT and FYEKMQ (reference sequence). The CDR3 is CASSPSPSGALPYEQYF.

J is TRBJ2-7 and V is TRBV3-1. CDR3 size: 11 residues. The V gene's germline CDR1 is LGHDT and CDR2 YNNKEL (reference sequence). CDR3 region: CASSQSDEQYF.

The chain uses TRBV2 and TRBJ2-3; the D gene TCRdb calls, TRBD2, cannot be checked with no DNA. There are 16 residues in the CDR3. The germline V gene encodes CDR1 SNHLY and CDR2 FYNNEI. CDR3 residues: CASSGGRLGLTDTQYF.

V and J are TRBV4-1 and TRBJ1-1. The CDR3 has 18 residues. Germline loops: CDR1 MGHRA, CDR2 YSYEKL. This CDR3 reads CASSQYGPEQQMNTEAFF.

The rearrangement links TRBV12-3 or TRBV12-4 to TRBJ2-7; TCRdb gives TRBD2 as the D gene, but with no DNA this cannot be confirmed. The CDR3 contains 19 residues. The CDR3 loop is CASSLWVTSGGRRTYEQYF.

This chain links TRBV20-1 with TRBJ2-1; TCRdb indicates TRBD2, and absent DNA this call remains unverified. This CDR3 contains 14 residues. CDR1 is DFQATT and CDR2 is SNEGSKA in the germline V gene (reference sequence). This CDR3 is CSATLAATFNEQFF.

The chain employs TRBV5-1 and TRBJ1-1; lacking DNA, the TRBD1 call made by TCRdb goes unchecked. Germline CDR1 and CDR2: SGHRS and YFSETQ. The CDR3 runs 15 residues. The CDR3 protein is CASSAKTGWGTEAFF.

The rearrangement joins TRBV25-1 to TRBJ1-1; TCRdb picks TRBD1, but there is no DNA to check that call. The germline gives CDR1 MGHDK, CDR2 SYGVNS. The CDR3 covers 14 residues. CDR3 residues: CARRDRGRLAEAFF.

The chain recombines TRBV12-3 or TRBV12-4 with TRBJ2-2; TCRdb selects TRBD2, and the lack of DNA leaves this call unchecked. The CDR3 loop spans 14 amino acids. The CDR3 loop reads CASSFYGSTGELFF.

The chain recombines TRBV19 with TRBJ1-1. In germline, CDR1 is LNHDA, CDR2 SQIVND (reference sequence). The CDR3 runs 12 residues. The CDR3 loop reads CASKRGITEAFF.

The chain has TRBV20-1 and TRBJ1-2. The CDR3 totals 13 residues. CDR1 is DFQATT and CDR2 is SNEGSKA in the germline V gene (reference sequence). This CDR3 reads CSDKGWGNYGYTF.

The V and J genes are TRBV5-6 and TRBJ2-1; TCRdb lists TRBD1, though no DNA is available to test this call. The germline V gene has CDR1 SGHDT and CDR2 YYEEEE. The CDR3 contains 15 residues. CDR3 amino acids: CASSLGGQGRYEQFF.

This sequence joins TRBV10-3 and TRBJ2-1; TCRdb's D gene call, TRBD1, goes unchecked for lack of DNA. Germline assignment: CDR1 ENHRY and CDR2 SYGVKD. The CDR3 has 17 residues. CDR3 loop: CAISRFTRGPPYNEQFF.

The gene calls are TRBV12-3 or TRBV12-4 and TRBJ2-1; TCRdb names TRBD2, which stays unverified in the absence of DNA. The CDR3 is 18 amino acids. Here the CDR3 reads CASSSGLAGDSSYNEQFF.

The rearrangement uses TRBV28 and TRBJ2-2; the D call from TCRdb, TRBD2, cannot be confirmed without DNA. Germline CDR1 MDHEN, CDR2 SYDVKM. The CDR3 is made up of 18 amino acids. The CDR3: CASSLYIFPGTSTGELFF.

The V gene is TRBV9, the J gene TRBJ1-2; there is no DNA to check the TCRdb D call of TRBD1. CDR1 and CDR2 from the germline V gene are SGDLS and YYNGEE. This CDR3 has 13 amino acids. CDR3 sequence reads: CASSNRVNYGYTF.

This chain uses TRBV20-1 with TRBJ2-5. The CDR3 consists of 12 residues. Germline CDR1 DFQATT, CDR2 SNEGSKA (reference sequence). The chain's CDR3 is CSAEDGQETQYF.

CDR3 sequence reads: CSAAVLGQETQYF. The chain has TRBV20-1 and TRBJ2-5; there is no DNA to check the TCRdb D call of TRBD2. The CDR3 length is 13 residues. Germline CDR1 and CDR2: DFQATT and SNEGSKA (reference sequence).

The chain joins TRBV5-1 to TRBJ2-6. Germline V gene lookup returns CDR1 SGHRS and CDR2 YFSETQ. This CDR3 has 15 amino acids. The chain's CDR3 is CASSVTVSGANVLTF.

The chain employs TRBV3-1 and TRBJ2-7; with no DNA, the TCRdb D assignment of TRBD2 cannot be verified. This CDR3 has 15 amino acids. CDR1 is LGHDT, CDR2 YNNKEL, per germline (reference sequence). This CDR3 is CASSQVTSGSYEQYF.

This chain links TRBV27 with TRBJ2-1; as DNA is missing, the TRBD2 call by TCRdb cannot be tested. Per the germline V gene, CDR1 is MNHEY and CDR2 is SMNVEV (reference sequence). This CDR3 is built from 14 residues. CDR3: CASSRASDLHEQFF.